Below are 29 T cell receptor beta chains sequenced from a single sample in a study of blood T cells in healthy people across ages (dated by TCRdb to about 2015). Receptor amplification or capture employed 5' RACE. Sequencing took place on an Illumina HiSeq 2500. A second roughly 7 to 11 cycle PCR used a sample-barcoded 5' primer and a J-beta primer mix. Using fastp trimming at Q25 and MiXCR clonotype assembly, TCRdb reanalyzed the public sequencing data and kept in-frame beta chains. Each record represents a unique CDR3 protein, reported with the most common genes and DNA among its rows. The sample includes 1.5 million to 1.9 million distinct CDR3 sequences, with 42% observed a single time. The biggest ten clones account for around 4% of the sample. What was sequenced was blood. These receptors originate from a young woman in good health.

V is TRBV12-3 or TRBV12-4 and J is TRBJ1-2; the match to TRBD1 covers 7 bases. The CDR3 length is 15 residues. V lost 0 bases and J lost 8; bases outside the gene matches: 9. CDR3 sequence: CASSLARQGRTGYTF. The CDR3 DNA follows: TGTGCCAGCAGTTTAGCCCGACAGGGTAGAACGGGCTACACCTTC.

This clonotype came up many times. This rearrangement joins TRBV5-1 to TRBJ1-4; unclear D gene. Per germline, CDR1 SGHRS and CDR2 YFSETQ. This CDR3 comprises 14 residues. V lost 3 bases, J lost 2 bases, and 8 bases lay in between. The CDR3 protein is CASSSGLTNEKLFF. The CDR3 nucleotides read TGCGCCAGCAGCTCGGGCCTGACTAATGAAAAACTGTTTTTT. Full variable domain (remainder filled in from reference TRBV5-1 and TRBJ1-4): KAGVTQTPRYLIKTRGQQVTLSCSPISGHRSVSWYQQTPGQGLQFLFEYFSETQRNKGNFPGRFSGRQFSNSRSEMNVSTLELGDSALYLCASSSGLTNEKLFFGSGTQLSVL.

V is TRBV5-4 and J is TRBJ2-4; tentatively, D is TRBD1 (6 bases). Germline CDR1 and CDR2: SGHNT and YYREEE (reference sequence). The CDR3 totals 16 residues. Trimming cost V 3 bases and J 5 bases, with 18 bases left between them. The CDR3 DNA sequence: TGTGCCAGCAGCTCGAAGCCCGGGACACCTGAAAACATTCAGTACTTC. Translating gives CASSSKPGTPENIQYF. The whole variable domain, remainder taken from reference TRBV5-4 and TRBJ2-4, is ETGVTQSPTHLIKTRGQQVTLRCSSQSGHNTVSWYQQALGQGPQFIFQYYREEENGRGNFPPRFSGLQFPNYSSELNVNALELDDSALYLCASSSKPGTPENIQYFGAGTRLSVL.

The chain joins TRBV9 to TRBJ1-2; a weak D match, TRBD1 (5 bases). Trimming pared 0 bases from V and 12 bases from J, leaving 24 bases between. The CDR3 covers 16 residues. Germline CDR1 is SGDLS and CDR2 is YYNGEE. Here the CDR3 DNA reads TGTGCCAGCAGCGTAGTAATGTCCGGGACGGCGGGGGTTGACACCTTC. Translated, it gives CASSVVMSGTAGVDTF. The whole variable domain, filled in from reference TRBV9 and TRBJ1-2, reads DSGVTQTPKHLITATGQRVTLRCSPRSGDLSVYWYQQSLDQGLQFLIQYYNGEERAKGNILERFSAQQFPDLHSELNLSSLELGDSALYFCASSVVMSGTAGVDTFGSGTRLTVV.

The gene calls are TRBV2 and TRBJ1-2; D is unresolved. V dropped 6 bases and J dropped 5 bases, with 13 bases sitting between them. In germline, CDR1 is SNHLY, CDR2 FYNNEI. The CDR3 sequence is 13 residues long. CDR3 protein: CASREGRQYGYTF. The CDR3 DNA reads as TGTGCCAGCAGGGAGGGCAGGCAGTATGGCTACACCTTC.

V is TRBV11-1 and J is TRBJ1-5, with 7 bases lining up with TRBD1. The CDR3 covers 13 residues. With V trimmed by 4 bases and J by 11 bases, 8 bases remained unmatched. CDR1 SGHAT and CDR2 FQDESV come from the germline V gene (reference sequence). CDR3 amino acids: CASSSKQGLTQHF. DNA of the CDR3: TGTGCCAGCAGCTCTAAACAGGGGCTGACCCAGCATTTT.

The CDR3 loop reads CASSPRFIGNTEAFF. The CDR3, as DNA: TGTGCCAGCAGCCCCCGGTTTATAGGGAACACTGAAGCTTTCTTT. The chain carries TRBV7-2 and TRBJ1-1, with no clear D. Per germline, CDR1 SGHTA and CDR2 FQGNSA. The V end was cut by 5 bases, the J end by 1 base, with 14 bases between. The CDR3 extends over 15 amino acids.

The chain is built from TRBV20-1 and TRBJ2-5, with D hard to call. V lost 0 bases and J lost 1, with 21 bases in between. The CDR3 totals 18 residues. The germline CDR1 and CDR2 sequences are DFQATT and SNEGSKA (reference sequence). CDR3 bases: TGCAGTGCTAGAGACCTCGTAGAGTCCATCTCCCCCCAAGAGACCCAGTACTTC. Translation: CSARDLVESISPQETQYF.

The rearrangement uses TRBV20-1 and TRBJ1-2; D is ambiguous. Germline CDR1 and CDR2: DFQATT and SNEGSKA (reference sequence). The ends were cut back, 0 bases at V and 8 bases at J, with 10 bases in the middle. The CDR3 has 12 amino acids. The CDR3, as DNA: TGCAGTGCTAGAGATTCCGCGGCCGGCTACACCTTC. It encodes CSARDSAAGYTF.

This clonotype was seen just once. The chain combines TRBV6-6 with TRBJ2-1; the match to TRBD2 covers 8 bases. Gene TRBJ2-7 matches the end of the DNA better, so the J call may be wrong. The CDR3 contains 16 residues. From germline, CDR1 is MNHNY and CDR2 SVGAGI (reference sequence). For the CDR3, the DNA is TGTGCCAGCACCAGGGGCGGGGGGACCTCCTACAATGAGCAGTACTTC. Protein: CASTRGGGTSYNEQYF.

In this sample, this clonotype turned up a few times. CDR3 in amino acids: CASSPRDRGAEEKLFF. CDR3 coding DNA: TGTGCCAGCAGCCCCCGCGACAGGGGGGCGGAGGAAAAACTGTTTTTT. The rearrangement joins TRBV27 to TRBJ1-4, with 9 bases fitting TRBD1. Germline V lookup: CDR1 MNHEY, CDR2 SMNVEV (reference sequence). With V trimmed by 6 bases and J by 8 bases, 13 bases remained unmatched. This CDR3 region has 16 residues.

V usage is TRBV5-5 and J usage is TRBJ2-1; D unresolved. Per the germline V gene, CDR1 is SGHKS and CDR2 is YYEKEE (reference sequence). This CDR3 has 12 residues. Trimming pared 4 bases from V and 9 bases from J, leaving 11 bases between. The DNA of the CDR3 is TGTGCCAGCAGCACTCCGACTCTTGAGCAGTTCTTC. Translating it yields CASSTPTLEQFF.

The chain links TRBV4-3 to TRBJ1-6; D is undetermined. Germline values: CDR1 LGHNA, CDR2 YSLEER. This CDR3 region has 17 residues. V was shortened by 3 bases and J by 0 bases, with 12 bases between the two germline ends. In DNA form, the CDR3 reads TGCGCCAGCAGCCAGAGCTTCACGGTCTCCTATAATTCACCCCTCCACTTT. It is translated as CASSQSFTVSYNSPLHF.

This clonotype turned up a few times. CDR3 bases: TGTGCCAGCAGCCAAGATCGCCAGGCTTGGGGAGATACGCAGTATTTT. Translating it yields CASSQDRQAWGDTQYF. The chain joins TRBV3-1 to TRBJ2-3, with D hard to call. This CDR3 is 16 amino acids long. The V and J ends lost 0 bases and 5 bases respectively, with 15 bases between them. CDR1 and CDR2 (germline): LGHDT, YNNKEL (reference sequence).

This clonotype was counted only a few times. The chain links TRBV7-9 to TRBJ1-2; 8 bases are a match to TRBD1. Unmatched junction bases numbered 19, after V lost 5 bases and J lost 5 bases. Germline CDR1 reads SEHNR; CDR2 reads FQNEAQ (reference sequence). This CDR3 has 18 amino acids. DNA for the CDR3: TGTGCCAGCAGCCGGTTAAATCCAACGGAGGACAGGGCTTATGGCTACACCTTC. Its protein is CASSRLNPTEDRAYGYTF.

This clonotype has a handful of counts. This chain uses TRBV5-1 with TRBJ2-7; D possibly corresponds to TRBD1 (5 bases). The germline V gene encodes CDR1 SGHRS and CDR2 YFSETQ. This CDR3 is built from 15 residues. Trimming removed 4 bases at V and 2 bases at J, with 16 bases between. Here the CDR3 DNA reads TGCGCCAGCAGCCCGGGTCCAACAGGAACCTACGAGCAGTACTTC. This sequence encodes CASSPGPTGTYEQYF.

The chain uses TRBV4-2 and TRBJ2-7; 7 bases fit TRBD2. The CDR3 is made up of 19 amino acids. J lost 7 bases, V lost 0 bases, and 21 bases had no gene match. Germline V CDR1 and CDR2: LGHNA, YNFKEQ. The chain's CDR3 is CASSQEVSMRLAVYNEQYF. The CDR3 DNA reads TGTGCCAGCAGCCAAGAAGTTAGTATGAGACTAGCAGTATACAATGAGCAGTACTTC.

This clonotype showed up just a few times. This chain links TRBV5-4 with TRBJ2-3; unclear D gene. This CDR3 contains 15 residues. V lost 1 base and J 0 bases, leaving 9 bases between the germline ends. Germline V gene sequence: CDR1 SGHNT, CDR2 YYREEE (reference sequence). The CDR3 here is CASSLPSLSTDTQYF. DNA for the CDR3: TGTGCCAGCAGCTTGCCCTCTCTAAGCACAGATACGCAGTATTTT.

In this sample, this clonotype turned up a few times. This chain connects TRBV6-2 or TRBV6-3 to TRBJ1-1; TRBD1 matches 7 bases. V lost 6 bases, J lost 3 bases, and 4 bases stayed unmatched. The CDR3 totals 13 residues. Germline loops: CDR1 MNHEY, CDR2 SVGEGT. The CDR3 region is CASRNTGDTEAFF. The CDR3 nucleotides are TGTGCCAGCAGGAATACAGGGGACACTGAAGCTTTCTTT.

This clonotype was seen only a few times. The V and J genes are TRBV4-3 and TRBJ2-1; D may be TRBD1 (5 bases). Trimming removed 4 bases at V and 4 bases at J, with 11 bases between. The CDR3 sequence is 14 residues long. Germline loops: CDR1 LGHNA, CDR2 YSLEER. The CDR3 is CASSRTRAYNEQFF. DNA of the CDR3: TGCGCCAGCAGCCGGACCAGGGCTTACAATGAGCAGTTCTTC.

The J gene is TRBJ1-1, the V gene TRBV6-2 or TRBV6-3; no clear D gene. The CDR3 is made up of 13 amino acids. Germline lookup yields CDR1 MNHEY and CDR2 SVGEGT. Trimming left V 6 bases short and J 4 bases short, with 12 bases between. The CDR3 is CASRALGSTEAFF. CDR3 coding DNA: TGTGCCAGCAGAGCCTTGGGGAGCACTGAAGCTTTCTTT.

V is TRBV29-1 and J is TRBJ2-1; D is perhaps TRBD2 (6 bases). This CDR3 comprises 15 residues. Germline V CDR1 and CDR2: SQVTM, ANQGSEA. V lost 3 bases and J 7 bases, leaving 19 bases between the germline ends. CDR3 DNA: TGCAGCGTTGAGGCCCGACCGGGACTTCAAAATGAGCAGTTCTTC. It is translated as CSVEARPGLQNEQFF.

This rearrangement joins TRBV12-3 or TRBV12-4 to TRBJ2-1; TRBD2 is a possible D gene (5 bases). The CDR3 spans 14 residues. V was cut by 6 bases and J by 4 bases, with 13 bases left in between. CDR3: CASSLLPGYNEQFF. The CDR3 DNA follows: TGTGCCAGCAGCTTACTGCCGGGATACAATGAGCAGTTCTTC.

This clonotype was observed a handful of times. The CDR3 loop reads CSARVPSGDGETQYF. The CDR3 nucleotides are TGCAGTGCTAGAGTCCCCAGCGGGGATGGAGAGACCCAGTACTTC. The chain couples TRBV20-1 to TRBJ2-5; 7 bases line up with TRBD2. CDR3 length equals 15 residues. The germline V gene has CDR1 DFQATT and CDR2 SNEGSKA (reference sequence). Unmatched junction bases numbered 9, after V lost 1 base and J lost 4 bases.

The chain employs TRBV2 and TRBJ1-1; D not resolved. The germline V gene encodes CDR1 SNHLY and CDR2 FYNNEI. Trimming removed 3 bases at V and 8 bases at J, with 7 bases between. The length of the CDR3 is 11 residues. CDR3: CASSEYLEAFF. CDR3 nucleotide sequence: TGTGCCAGCAGTGAGTATCTGGAAGCTTTCTTT. Filled out from reference TRBV2 and TRBJ1-1, the complete variable domain reads EPEVTQTPSHQVTQMGQEVILRCVPISNHLYFYWYRQILGQKVEFLVSFYNNEISEKSEIFDDQFSVERPDGSNFTLKIRSTKLEDSAMYFCASSEYLEAFFGQGTRLTVV.

This clonotype has more than one count but fewer than ten. J is TRBJ1-2 and V is TRBV6-5; 7 nucleotides align to TRBD1. V trimming: 4 bases; J trimming: 2 bases; junction bases outside the gene matches: 10. The CDR3 is made up of 16 amino acids. The germline V gene encodes CDR1 MNHEY and CDR2 SVGAGI. CDR3 sequence: CASSLGPNRGNYGYTF. For the CDR3, the DNA is TGTGCCAGCAGTTTAGGCCCCAACAGGGGAAACTATGGCTACACCTTC.

The chain recombines TRBV4-1 with TRBJ2-5; the D gene is possibly TRBD1 (5 bases). This CDR3 has 14 amino acids. Trimming stripped 5 bases from V and 11 bases from J, with 21 bases between. Germline CDR1 MGHRA, CDR2 YSYEKL. The chain's CDR3 is CASSKPTAAYGQYF. CDR3 coding DNA: TGCGCCAGCAGCAAACCGACAGCAGCCTACGGGCAGTACTTC.

Here the CDR3 reads CASSYVQGAVWGYTF. In nucleotides, the CDR3 is TGTGCCAGCAGTTATGTACAGGGGGCTGTTTGGGGCTACACCTTC. The chain carries TRBV28 and TRBJ1-2, with TRBD1 matching over 9 bases. CDR3 length: 15 residues. V was clipped by 4 bases and J by 8 bases; unmatched bases: 11. The V gene's germline CDR1 is MDHEN and CDR2 SYDVKM.

This clonotype was counted only a few times. The rearrangement uses TRBV6-5 and TRBJ1-2; D is uncertain. This CDR3 is built from 14 residues. The V gene lost 4 bases and the J gene lost 4 bases, with 13 bases spanning the gap. Germline V gives CDR1 MNHEY, CDR2 SVGAGI. The CDR3 region has the DNA TGTGCCAGCAGTTGTAGGCTAAACTTCTATGGCTACACCTTC. Protein sequence: CASSCRLNFYGYTF.